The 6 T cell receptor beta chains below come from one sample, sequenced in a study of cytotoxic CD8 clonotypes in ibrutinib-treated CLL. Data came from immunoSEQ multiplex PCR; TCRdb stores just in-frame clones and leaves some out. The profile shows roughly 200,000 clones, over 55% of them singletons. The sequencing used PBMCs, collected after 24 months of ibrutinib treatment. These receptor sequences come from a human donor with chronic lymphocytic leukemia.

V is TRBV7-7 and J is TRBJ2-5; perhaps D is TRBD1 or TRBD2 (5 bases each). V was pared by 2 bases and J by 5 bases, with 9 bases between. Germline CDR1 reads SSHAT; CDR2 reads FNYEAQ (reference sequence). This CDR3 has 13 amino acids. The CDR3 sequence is CASSLSGDETQYF. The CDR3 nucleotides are TGTGCCAGCAGCTTATCCGGGGACGAGACCCAGTACTTC.

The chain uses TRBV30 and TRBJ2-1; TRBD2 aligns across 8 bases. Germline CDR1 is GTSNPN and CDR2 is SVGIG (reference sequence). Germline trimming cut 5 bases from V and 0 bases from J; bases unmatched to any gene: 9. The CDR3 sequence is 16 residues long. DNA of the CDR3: TGTGCCTGGGTTGGGGACGGGACTAGCTCCTACAATGAGCAGTTCTTC. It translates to CAWVGDGTSSYNEQFF.

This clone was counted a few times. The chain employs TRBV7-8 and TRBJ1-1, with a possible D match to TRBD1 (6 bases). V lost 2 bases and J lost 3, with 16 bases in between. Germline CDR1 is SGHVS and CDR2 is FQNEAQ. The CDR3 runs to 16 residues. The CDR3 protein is CASSLLQGIRDTEAFF. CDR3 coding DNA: TGTGCCAGCAGCTTACTACAGGGCATTCGGGACACTGAAGCTTTCTTT.

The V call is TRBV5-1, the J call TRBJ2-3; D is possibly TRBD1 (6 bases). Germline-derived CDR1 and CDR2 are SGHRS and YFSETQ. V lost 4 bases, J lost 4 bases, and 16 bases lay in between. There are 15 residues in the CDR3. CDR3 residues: CASSLTGLSADTQYF. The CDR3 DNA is TGCGCCAGCAGCCTTACAGGGTTGAGTGCAGATACGCAGTATTTT.

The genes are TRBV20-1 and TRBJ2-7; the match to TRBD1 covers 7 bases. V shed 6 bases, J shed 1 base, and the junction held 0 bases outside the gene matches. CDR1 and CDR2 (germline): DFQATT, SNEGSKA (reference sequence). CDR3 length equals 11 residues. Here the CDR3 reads CSAGQSYEQYF. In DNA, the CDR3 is TGCAGTGCGGGACAGTCCTACGAGCAGTACTTC.

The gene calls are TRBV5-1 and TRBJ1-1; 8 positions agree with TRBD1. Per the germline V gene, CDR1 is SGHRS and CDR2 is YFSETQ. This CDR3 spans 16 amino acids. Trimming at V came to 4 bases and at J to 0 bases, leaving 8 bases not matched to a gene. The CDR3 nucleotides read TGCGCCAGCAGCGATGTACGACAGGGGATGAACACTGAAGCTTTCTTT. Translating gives CASSDVRQGMNTEAFF.